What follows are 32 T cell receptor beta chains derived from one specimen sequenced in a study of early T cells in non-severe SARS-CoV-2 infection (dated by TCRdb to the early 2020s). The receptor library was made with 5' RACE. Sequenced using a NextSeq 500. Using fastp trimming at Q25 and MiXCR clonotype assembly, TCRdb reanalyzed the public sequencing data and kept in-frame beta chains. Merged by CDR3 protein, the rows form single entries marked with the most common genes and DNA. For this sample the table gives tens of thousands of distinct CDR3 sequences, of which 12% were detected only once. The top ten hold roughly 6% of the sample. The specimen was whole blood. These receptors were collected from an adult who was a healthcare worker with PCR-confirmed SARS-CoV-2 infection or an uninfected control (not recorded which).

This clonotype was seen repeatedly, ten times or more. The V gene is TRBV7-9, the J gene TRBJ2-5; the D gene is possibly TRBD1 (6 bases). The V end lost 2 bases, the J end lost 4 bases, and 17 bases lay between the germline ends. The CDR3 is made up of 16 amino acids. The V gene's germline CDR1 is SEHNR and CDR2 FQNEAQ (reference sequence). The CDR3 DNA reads TGTGCCAGCAGCTTATTCGGGACAACGGATGGAGAGACCCAGTACTTC. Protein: CASSLFGTTDGETQYF.

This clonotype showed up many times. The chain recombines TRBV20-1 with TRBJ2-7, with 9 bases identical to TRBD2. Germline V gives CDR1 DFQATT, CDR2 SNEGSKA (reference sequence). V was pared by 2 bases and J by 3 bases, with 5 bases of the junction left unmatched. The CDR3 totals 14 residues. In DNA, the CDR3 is TGCAGTGCTAGAATTAGCGGGAGTCGCTACGAGCAGTACTTC. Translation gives CSARISGSRYEQYF.

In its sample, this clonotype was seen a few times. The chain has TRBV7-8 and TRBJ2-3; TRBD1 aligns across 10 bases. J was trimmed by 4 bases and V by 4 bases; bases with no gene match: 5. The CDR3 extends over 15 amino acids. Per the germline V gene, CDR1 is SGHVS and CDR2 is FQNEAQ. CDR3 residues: CASSSGQGVSDTQYF. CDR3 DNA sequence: TGTGCCAGCAGCTCTGGACAGGGGGTATCAGATACGCAGTATTTT. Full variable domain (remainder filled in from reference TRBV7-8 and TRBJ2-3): GAGVSQSPRYKVAKRGQDVALRCDPISGHVSLFWYQQALGQGPEFLTYFQNEAQLDKSGLPSDRFFAERPEGSVSTLKIQRTQQEDSAVYLCASSSGQGVSDTQYFGPGTRLTVL.

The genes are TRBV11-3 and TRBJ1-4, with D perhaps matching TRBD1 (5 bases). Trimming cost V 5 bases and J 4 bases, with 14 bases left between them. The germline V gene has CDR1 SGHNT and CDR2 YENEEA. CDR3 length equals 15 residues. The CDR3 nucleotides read TGTGCCAGCAGCACCTCCAGGGTCTATAATGAAAAACTGTTTTTT. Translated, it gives CASSTSRVYNEKLFF.

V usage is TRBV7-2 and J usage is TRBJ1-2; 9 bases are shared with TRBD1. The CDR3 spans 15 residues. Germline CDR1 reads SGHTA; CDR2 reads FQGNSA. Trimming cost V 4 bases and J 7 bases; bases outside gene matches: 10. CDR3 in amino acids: CASSYTGTGLFGYTF. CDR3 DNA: TGTGCCAGCAGCTACACCGGGACAGGGTTATTTGGCTACACCTTC.

CDR3 bases: TGTGCCAGCAGTCTACAGGGCTCCGGGGAGCAGTACTTC. Amino acids: CASSLQGSGEQYF. This chain connects TRBV9 to TRBJ2-7; tentative D call: TRBD1 (6 bases). This CDR3 is 13 amino acids long. Germline V gene lookup returns CDR1 SGDLS and CDR2 YYNGEE. Trimming shortened V by 5 bases and J by 7 bases, and 16 bases separated the two germline ends.

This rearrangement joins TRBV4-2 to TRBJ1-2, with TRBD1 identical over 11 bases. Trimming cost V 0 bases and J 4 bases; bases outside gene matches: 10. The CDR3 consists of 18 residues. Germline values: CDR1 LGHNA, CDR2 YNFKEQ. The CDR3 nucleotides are TGTGCCAGCAGCCAAGATCCCATTGGGACAGGGGGTTCCTATGGCTACACCTTC. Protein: CASSQDPIGTGGSYGYTF.

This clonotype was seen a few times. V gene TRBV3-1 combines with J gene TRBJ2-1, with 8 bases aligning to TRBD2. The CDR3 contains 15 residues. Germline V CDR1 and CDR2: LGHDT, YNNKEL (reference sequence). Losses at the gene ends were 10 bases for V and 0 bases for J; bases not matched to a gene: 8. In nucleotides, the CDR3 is TGTGCCACGGGGGGGGGCGCCAGCTCCTACAATGAGCAGTTCTTC. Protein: CATGGGASSYNEQFF.

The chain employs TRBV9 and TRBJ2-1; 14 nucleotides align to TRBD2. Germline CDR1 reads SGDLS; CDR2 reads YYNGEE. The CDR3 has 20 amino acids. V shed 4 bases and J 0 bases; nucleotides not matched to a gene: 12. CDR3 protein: CASSSRTSGGPLSSYNEQFF. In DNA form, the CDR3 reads TGTGCCAGCAGCTCCCGGACTAGCGGGGGGCCCCTAAGCTCCTACAATGAGCAGTTCTTC. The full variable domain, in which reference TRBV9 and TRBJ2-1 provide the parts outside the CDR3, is DSGVTQTPKHLITATGQRVTLRCSPRSGDLSVYWYQQSLDQGLQFLIQYYNGEERAKGNILERFSAQQFPDLHSELNLSSLELGDSALYFCASSSRTSGGPLSSYNEQFFGPGTRLTVL.

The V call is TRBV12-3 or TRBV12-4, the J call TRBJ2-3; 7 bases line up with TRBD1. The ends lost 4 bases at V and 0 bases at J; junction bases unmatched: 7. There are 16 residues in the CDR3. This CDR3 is CASSSGQLPSTDTQYF. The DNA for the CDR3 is TGTGCCAGCAGTTCGGGACAGCTACCTAGCACAGATACGCAGTATTTT.

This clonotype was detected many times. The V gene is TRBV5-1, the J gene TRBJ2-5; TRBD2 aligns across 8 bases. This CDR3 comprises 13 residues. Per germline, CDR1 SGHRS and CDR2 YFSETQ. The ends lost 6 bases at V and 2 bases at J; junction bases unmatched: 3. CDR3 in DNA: TGCGCCAGCACCGTAGCGGGGCAAGAGACCCAGTACTTC. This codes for CASTVAGQETQYF.

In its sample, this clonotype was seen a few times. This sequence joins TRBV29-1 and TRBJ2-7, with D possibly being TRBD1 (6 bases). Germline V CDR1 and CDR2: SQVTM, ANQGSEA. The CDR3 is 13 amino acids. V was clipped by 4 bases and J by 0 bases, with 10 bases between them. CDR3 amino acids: CSVGGDTSYEQYF. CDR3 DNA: TGCAGCGTTGGAGGGGACACCTCCTACGAGCAGTACTTC.

The CDR3 region is CASSLASGRGELFF. Here the CDR3 DNA reads TGTGCCAGCAGCTTAGCTAGCGGAAGAGGGGAGCTGTTTTTT. The chain combines TRBV7-8 with TRBJ2-2; D is possibly TRBD2 (6 bases). The CDR3 contains 14 residues. Germline lookup yields CDR1 SGHVS and CDR2 FQNEAQ. Deletions cut 0 bases from V and 8 bases from J, with 10 bases between.

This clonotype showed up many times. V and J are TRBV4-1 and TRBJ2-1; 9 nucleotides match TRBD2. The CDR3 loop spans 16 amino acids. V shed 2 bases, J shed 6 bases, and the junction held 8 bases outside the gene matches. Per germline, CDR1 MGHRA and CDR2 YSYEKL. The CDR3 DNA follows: TGCGCCAGCAGCCAACCAACTAGCGGGCGGAGCAATGAGCAGTTCTTC. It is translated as CASSQPTSGRSNEQFF.

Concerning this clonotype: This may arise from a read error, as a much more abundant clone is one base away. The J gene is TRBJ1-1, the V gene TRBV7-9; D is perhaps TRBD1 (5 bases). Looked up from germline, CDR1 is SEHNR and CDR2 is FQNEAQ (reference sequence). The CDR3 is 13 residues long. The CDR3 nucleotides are TGTGTCAGCAGCTTACAGGAGAACACTGAAGCTTTCTTT. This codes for CVSSLQENTEAFF.

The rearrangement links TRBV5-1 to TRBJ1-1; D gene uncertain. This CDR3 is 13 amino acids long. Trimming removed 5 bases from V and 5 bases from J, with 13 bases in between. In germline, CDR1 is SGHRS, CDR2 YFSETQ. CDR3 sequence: CASSLPKRTEAFF. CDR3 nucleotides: TGCGCCAGCAGTCTGCCGAAAAGGACTGAAGCTTTCTTT.

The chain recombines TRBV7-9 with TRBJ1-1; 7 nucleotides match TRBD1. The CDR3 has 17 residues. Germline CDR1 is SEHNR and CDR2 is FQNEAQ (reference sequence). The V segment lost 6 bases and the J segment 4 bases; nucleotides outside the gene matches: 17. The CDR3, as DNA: TGTGCCAGCAGGCCCCAACAGGGGTCCTTTACGGTCACTGAAGCTTTCTTT. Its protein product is CASRPQQGSFTVTEAFF.

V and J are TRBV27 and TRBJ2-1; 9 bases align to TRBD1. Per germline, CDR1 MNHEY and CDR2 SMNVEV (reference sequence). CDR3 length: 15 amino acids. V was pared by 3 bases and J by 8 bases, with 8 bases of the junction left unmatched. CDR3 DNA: TGTGCCAGCAGTTTTACAGGGGGCCGCCGGGATGAGCAGTTCTTC. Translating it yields CASSFTGGRRDEQFF.

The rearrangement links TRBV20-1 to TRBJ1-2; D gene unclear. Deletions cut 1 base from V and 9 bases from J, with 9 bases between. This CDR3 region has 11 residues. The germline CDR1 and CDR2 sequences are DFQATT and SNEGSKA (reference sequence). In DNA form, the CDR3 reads TGCAGTGCTAGAGCTCCTTCGAGCTACACCTTC. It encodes CSARAPSSYTF.

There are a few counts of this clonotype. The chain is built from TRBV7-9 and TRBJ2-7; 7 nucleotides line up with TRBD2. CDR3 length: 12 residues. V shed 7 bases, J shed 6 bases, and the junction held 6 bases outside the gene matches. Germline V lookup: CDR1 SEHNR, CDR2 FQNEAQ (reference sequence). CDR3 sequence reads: CASTPWEGEQYF. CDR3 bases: TGTGCCAGCACCCCGTGGGAGGGCGAGCAGTACTTC.

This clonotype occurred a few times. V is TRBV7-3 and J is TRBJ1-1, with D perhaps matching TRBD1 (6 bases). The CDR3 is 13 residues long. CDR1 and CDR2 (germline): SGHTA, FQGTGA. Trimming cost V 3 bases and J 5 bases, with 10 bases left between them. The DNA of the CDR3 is TGTGCCAGCAGCTTTTCAGGGGTGACTGAAGCTTTCTTT. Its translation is CASSFSGVTEAFF.

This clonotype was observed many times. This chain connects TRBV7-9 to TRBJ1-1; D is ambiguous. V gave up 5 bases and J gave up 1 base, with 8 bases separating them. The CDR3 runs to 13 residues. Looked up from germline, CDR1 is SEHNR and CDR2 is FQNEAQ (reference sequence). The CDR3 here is CASSQDWNTEAFF. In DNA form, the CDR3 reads TGTGCCAGCAGCCAGGACTGGAACACTGAAGCTTTCTTT.

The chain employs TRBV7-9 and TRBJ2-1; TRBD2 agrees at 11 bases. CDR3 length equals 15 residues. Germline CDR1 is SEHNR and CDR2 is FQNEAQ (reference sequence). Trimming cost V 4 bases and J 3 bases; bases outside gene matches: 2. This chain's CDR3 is CASSSLAGVYNEQFF. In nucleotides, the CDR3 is TGTGCCAGCAGCTCACTAGCGGGAGTCTACAATGAGCAGTTCTTC.

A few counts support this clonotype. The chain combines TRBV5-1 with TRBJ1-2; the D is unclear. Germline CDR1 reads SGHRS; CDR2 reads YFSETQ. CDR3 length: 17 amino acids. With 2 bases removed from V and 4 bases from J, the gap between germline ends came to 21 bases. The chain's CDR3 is CASSFARSPNPLYGYTF. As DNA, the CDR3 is TGCGCCAGCAGCTTTGCGCGATCTCCAAACCCTCTCTATGGCTACACCTTC. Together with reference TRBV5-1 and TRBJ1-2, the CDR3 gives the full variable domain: KAGVTQTPRYLIKTRGQQVTLSCSPISGHRSVSWYQQTPGQGLQFLFEYFSETQRNKGNFPGRFSGRQFSNSRSEMNVSTLELGDSALYLCASSFARSPNPLYGYTFGSGTRLTVV.

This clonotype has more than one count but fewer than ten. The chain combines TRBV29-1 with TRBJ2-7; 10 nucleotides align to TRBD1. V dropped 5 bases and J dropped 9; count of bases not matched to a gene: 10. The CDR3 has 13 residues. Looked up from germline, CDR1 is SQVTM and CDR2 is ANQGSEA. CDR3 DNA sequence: TGCAGCGTTCAGGGACAGGGGCCGATGGGGCAGTACTTC. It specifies CSVQGQGPMGQYF.

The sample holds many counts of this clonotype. CDR3 protein: CATRSNEQFF. The DNA of the CDR3 is TGTGCCACAAGATCCAATGAGCAGTTCTTC. The chain uses TRBV2 and TRBJ2-1, with no clear D. The germline gives CDR1 SNHLY, CDR2 FYNNEI. V dropped 10 bases and J dropped 6 bases, with 7 bases sitting between them. This CDR3 spans 10 amino acids.

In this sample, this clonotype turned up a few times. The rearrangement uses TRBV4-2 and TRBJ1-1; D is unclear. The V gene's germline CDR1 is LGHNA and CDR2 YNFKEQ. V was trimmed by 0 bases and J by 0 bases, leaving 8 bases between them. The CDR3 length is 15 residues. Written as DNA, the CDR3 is TGTGCCAGCAGCCAAGATTGGGTCATGAACACTGAAGCTTTCTTT. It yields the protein CASSQDWVMNTEAFF.

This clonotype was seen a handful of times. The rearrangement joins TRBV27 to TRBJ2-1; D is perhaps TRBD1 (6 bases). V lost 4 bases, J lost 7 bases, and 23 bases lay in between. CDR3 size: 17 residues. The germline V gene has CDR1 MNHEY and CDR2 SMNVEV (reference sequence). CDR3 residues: CASSSAGWQGIKNEQFF. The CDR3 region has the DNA TGTGCCAGCAGTTCCGCCGGGTGGCAGGGGATTAAGAATGAGCAGTTCTTC.

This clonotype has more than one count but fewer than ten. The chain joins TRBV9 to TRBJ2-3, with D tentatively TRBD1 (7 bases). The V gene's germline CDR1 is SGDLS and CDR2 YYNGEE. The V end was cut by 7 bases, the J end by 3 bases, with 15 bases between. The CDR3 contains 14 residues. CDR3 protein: CASGYRGGTDTQYF. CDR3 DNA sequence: TGTGCCAGCGGATACAGGGGAGGAACAGATACGCAGTATTTT.

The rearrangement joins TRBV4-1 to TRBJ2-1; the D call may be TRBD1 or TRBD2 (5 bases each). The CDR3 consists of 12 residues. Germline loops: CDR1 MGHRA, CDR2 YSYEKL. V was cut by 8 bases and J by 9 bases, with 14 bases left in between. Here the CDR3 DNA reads TGCGCCAGCGGGGCGAGGGTTTCTGAGCAGTTCTTC. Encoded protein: CASGARVSEQFF.

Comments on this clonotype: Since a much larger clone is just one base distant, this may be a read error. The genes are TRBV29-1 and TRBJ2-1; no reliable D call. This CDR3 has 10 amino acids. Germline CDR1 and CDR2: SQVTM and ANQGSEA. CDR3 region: CGVGHDEQFF. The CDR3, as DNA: TGCGGCGTTGGGCATGATGAGCAGTTCTTC.

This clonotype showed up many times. DNA for the CDR3: TGTGCCAGCAGTTATTCGGGGGGCGCAGGTGAGCAGTACTTC. This sequence encodes CASSYSGGAGEQYF. The chain recombines TRBV6-6 with TRBJ2-7, with D possibly being TRBD2 (7 bases). V lost 3 bases and J 7 bases, leaving 16 bases between the germline ends. Germline CDR1 is MNHNY and CDR2 is SVGAGI (reference sequence). The CDR3 length is 14 residues.